This T cell receptor beta chain was sequenced in a study of Graves' ophthalmopathy and Graves' hyperthyroidism. RNA transcripts served as template for amplifying TCR beta CDR3 sequences. First-round RT-PCR with HTBI primers preceded a second-round multiplex PCR. MiXCR was run by TCRdb on the multiplex PCR reads, yielding one entry per CDR3 protein. The profile shows 650,000 to 900,000 distinct CDR3 sequences, 40% of them singletons. Certain patients were not enrolled. These were patients with other autoimmune diseases, uncontrolled infections, pregnancy or lactation. Germline values: CDR1 DFQATT, CDR2 SNEGSKA (reference sequence). The CDR3 extends over 11 amino acids. Trimming left V 5 bases short and J 4 bases short, with 9 bases between. Study-level findings and limits: Most expanded thyroid clonotypes above 0.001 frequency also appeared in blood. Sensitivity of roughly 71% and specificity of under 85% were achieved by the model that predicted ophthalmopathy progression.

Many counts were recorded for this clonotype. Its antigen is still unknown. This TCR derives from an adult man with Graves' ophthalmopathy. What was sequenced was peripheral blood. This chain links TRBV20-1 with TRBJ2-7; D ambiguous. CDR3 nucleotide sequence: TGCAGTGCTGGGGTCTCATACGAGCAGTACTTC. Translating gives CSAGVSYEQYF.